This TCR beta chain was captured by sequencing in a study of T cell responses to AZD1222 COVID-19 vaccine. General observations from the study: The number of AZD1222 recipients seropositive at baseline was only five to seven. The span of vaccine-associated CD4 TCRs extended across spike, with dominance at 160-218 and 743-854.

Note on this clone: What it binds is not known.

Sequenced by immunoSEQ multiplex PCR; TCRdb stores in-frame clones only, minus some. The table includes about 110,000 clones, approximately 90% detected once. Trimming left V 5 bases short and J 1 base short, with 15 bases between. Germline CDR1 SGHTA, CDR2 FQGNSA. This CDR3 region has 15 residues. The gene calls are TRBV7-2 and TRBJ2-7; D perhaps matches TRBD2 (6 bases). This TCR derives from an adult who received the AZD1222 COVID-19 vaccine. Sequenced here: peripheral blood, sampled 28 days after the second AZD1222 dose. The CDR3 DNA follows: TGTGCCAGCAGCCTGACTAGTTTTGCGTCCTACGAGCAGTACTTC. Translated: CASSLTSFASYEQYF.